The entry that follows covers one TCR beta chain sequence. Its target is not known. Assay used: immunoSEQ multiplex PCR; TCRdb lists only in-frame clones, some missing. The table lists around 690,000 clones, less than 95% of them singletons. These data originate in a study of shared clonotypes between healthy human individuals. Study results and caveats: Relative to memory subsets, naive subsets generally showed larger estimated richness.

From germline, CDR1 is MDHEN and CDR2 SYDVKM. The CDR3 spans 12 residues. With 4 bases removed from V and 1 base from J, the gap between germline ends came to 4 bases. The V gene is TRBV28, the J gene TRBJ2-5; D remains ambiguous. The sequenced sample consisted of memory CD8+ T cells from PBMCs. This sample's subset: CD45RO+ cells pooled with CCR7-negative TemRA cells. This TCR was recovered from a man aged 18 to 29 in good health. Some clones in this sample may be carry-over from other donors' samples. The CDR3 loop reads CASSYPQETQYF. CDR3 DNA: TGTGCCAGCAGTTACCCCCAAGAGACCCAGTACTTC.